A selection of T cell receptor beta chains follows, all from one sample in a study of T-cell memory formation after mild COVID-19. TCRdb reanalysed the 5' RACE reads using MiXCR and keeps one entry per CDR3 protein. The table records just over 300,000 distinct CDR3 sequences, approximately 20% of them present only once. Sample: PBMCs or a T cell subset sorted from them (not recorded which). The source is a young man who had mild COVID-19 (a few samples of this study predate the infection). Cell type and time point are not known. CDR3s leave out the opening cysteine and the closing phenylalanine or tryptophan.

TRBV10-3,TRBJ2-3,AISRADTQY
TRBV7-9,TRBJ2-3,ASSRTDRPT
TRBV7-2,TRBJ2-5,ASSRMTYQETQY
TRBV7-3,TRBJ1-5,ASSLWAGPYQPQH
TRBV5-1,TRBJ2-5,ASSRSLEETQY
TRBV7-2,TRBJ1-1,ASSRTRMNTEAF
TRBV4-3,TRBJ2-1,ASSQSLAGASNEQF
TRBV7-9,TRBJ2-5,ASSLFEGRKTQY
TRBV2,TRBJ1-5,ASWEGSYSNQPQH
TRBV20-1,TRBJ2-1,SATGTSENEQF
TRBV5-1,TRBJ1-2,ASSLEPGAPGGYT
TRBV7-9,TRBJ1-1,ASSFTPALNTEAF
TRBV4-3,TRBJ2-7,ASSQEDDRSYEQY
TRBV12-3/TRBV12-4,TRBJ2-7,ASTERGGPWEQY
TRBV14,TRBJ2-7,ASSLGQGLEY
TRBV7-8,TRBJ2-5,ASSLTRTGGKETQY
TRBV24-1,TRBJ2-5,ATSDTRGRQETQY
TRBV25-1,TRBJ2-1,ASSLTSYEQF
TRBV5-1,TRBJ2-1,ASSLPTGQLFNEQF
TRBV10-3,TRBJ1-6,AISQPGSESPLH
TRBV6-6,TRBJ1-2,ASSYSNRAGTGFRADYGYT
TRBV19,TRBJ1-6,ASSLQGQGNSPLH
TRBV6-2/TRBV6-3,TRBJ2-7,ASSYDNTYEQY
TRBV2,TRBJ2-6,AGTGSGANVLT
TRBV4-1,TRBJ2-2,ASSHPSGTGTTGELF
TRBV4-1,TRBJ2-4,ASSQESQDNQY
TRBV7-9,TRBJ2-7,ASSAAGTGGNEQY
TRBV7-2,TRBJ1-2,ASSPAGQAYGYT
TRBV20-1,TRBJ1-3,SARDRVGWGNTIY